This T cell receptor beta chain emerged from a study of blood T cell repertoires in COVID-19 (dated by TCRdb to 2020 to 2021). Describing the broader study: The collaborator samples originated in the United States, Italy and Spain and spanned the acute and convalescent phases of COVID-19. The prospective study material was composed of cDNA or gDNA derived from T cells, B-cell-depleted T cells, or PBMCs. The dataset comprised deeply sampled blood TCRbeta repertoires from subjects exposed to, actively infected with, or recovered from COVID-19. The repertoires were released in a freely available public database intended as a resource for research on the immune response to SARS-CoV-2. Samples were obtained from the ongoing ImmuneRACE study (first 160 participants) and from about 1,300 subjects provided by 6 global collaborators. The sample metadata nearly always contained a de-identified subject ID, COVID-19 status, age in years and sex. HLA class I and class II types, where available, came from metadata supplied by the sample provider rather than from assay-based typing. Overall results and qualifications from the work: Clinical and demographic metadata were provided uncurated, with the amount varying by source and participant.

On this clone: Its antigen remains undetermined. No much larger clone exists at a distance of one base, and base qualities are not known.

TCRbeta CDR3 regions were amplified from genomic DNA using the immunoSEQ Assay, a bias-controlled multiplex PCR. Per the original workflow: Within the assay, amplification of reference gene primers was used to estimate how many nucleated cells each sample contained. To quantify the absolute abundance of each unique TCRbeta CDR3 rearrangement, sequence reads were collapsed and filtered. For each sample, productive Simpson clonality was calculated as the square root of Simpson's diversity index across productive rearrangements. TCRdb holds this immuneACCESS table with in-frame rearrangements only. Some clones are missing; in checked studies, unresolved V genes explain under half, and the rest has no known cause. The V and J calls and clone size were taken over from that table, and D and trimming were inferred from the DNA. Within this sample are some 300,000 clones, with 85% to 90% of them counted one time only. The leading ten clones occupy 1.3% of the sample.

Each collaborating institution followed its own protocols to collect whole blood in K2EDTA tubes. For TCRbeta analysis, collaborators shipped samples in one of three forms: frozen whole blood, isolated PBMCs, or DNA extracted from either of those sample types. This receptor was obtained from a man in his 70s with acute or convalescent COVID-19. Sequenced: peripheral blood.

The CDR3 region: CASPPRSGNTIYF. The nucleotide sequence reads TGTGCCAGTCCCCCCCGCTCTGGAAACACCATATATTTT. Rearrangement joined TRBV21-1 to TRBJ1-3. TRBV21-1 is listed as a pseudogene. The cysteine opens and the phenylalanine closes a CDR3 of 13 amino acids. The sequence is cut down to CDR3 DNA, 39 bases in frame from base 1.